This TCR beta chain was found in a study of vaccination effects on CD4 cells after COVID-19. Turning to the study itself: Under the ViraFEST assay, PBMC were stimulated with viral peptide pools so that antigen-specific CD4+ T cells expanded. Sequencing was performed afterwards. Following the second dose by a median of 72 days, the post-vaccine samples were obtained. Study-wide points: After vaccination of healthy people, only 1 of 255 vaccine-induced clones cross-reacted with common cold coronaviruses. Pronounced clonal contraction occurred in clones induced by infection and by vaccine late after vaccination.

Sequencing was performed with immunoSEQ multiplex PCR; in TCRdb, only in-frame clones are kept and a portion is missing. This sample has tens of thousands of clones, with around 67% found just once. Worth noting for this clone: What it binds is not known.

CDR1 and CDR2 from the germline V gene are SGHTA and FQGNSA. CDR3 size: 15 residues. The V and J ends lost 5 bases and 7 bases respectively, with 18 bases between them. After less than 11 days in culture, the CD4+ T cells were isolated. Each participant was administered two doses of either the BNT162b2 or the mRNA-1273 vaccine. This TCR derives from a human donor who received a COVID-19 vaccine. The chain links TRBV7-2 to TRBJ1-5, with D possibly being TRBD1 (5 bases). The specimen comprised CD4+ T cells from PBMCs cultured without peptide, sampled after COVID-19 vaccination. The CDR3 spells CASSPHSQGKQPQHF. The CDR3 DNA follows: TGTGCCAGCAGCCCCCATAGTCAGGGTAAACAGCCCCAGCATTTT.